This T cell receptor (beta chain) was sequenced for a study of blood T cell repertoires in COVID-19. Clones were read by immunoSEQ multiplex PCR, and TCRdb kept only the in-frame ones, dropping some. This sample has approximately 250,000 clones, with roughly 88% found just once. This CDR3 comprises 14 residues. Germline-derived CDR1 and CDR2 are SGHDT and YYEEEE. Germline trimming cut 4 bases from V and 6 bases from J; bases unmatched to any gene: 1. Input material: peripheral blood. The sequence came from a woman aged 70-85 years with COVID-19, enrolled during active disease. This chain uses TRBV5-6 with TRBJ1-6, with 10 bases matching TRBD1. CDR3 in amino acids: CASSGDRGNSPLHF. Written as DNA, the CDR3 is TGTGCCAGCAGCGGGGACAGGGGTAATTCACCCCTCCACTTT.